This entry lists 14 T cell receptor beta chains sequenced from one sample in a study of blood T cell repertoires in COVID-19 (dated by TCRdb to about 2020). To prepare the library, the immunoSEQ multiplex PCR assay was applied. TCRdb carries this immuneACCESS record with in-frame sequences only. Its versions omit some clonotypes, under half of them owing to an unresolved V gene in the studies checked, with the rest unexplained. The sample data list over 400,000 clones, and approximately 91% of these were observed just once. 6.5% to 8.5% of the sample is in the top ten clones. Source material: PBMCs or T cells enriched from blood (not recorded which). The receptors come from a woman aged 55 to 70 who had recovered from COVID-19.

The chain links TRBV2 to TRBJ1-6; 9 bases map to TRBD1. V lost 6 bases, J lost 7 bases, and 7 bases stayed unmatched. Germline V gene data show CDR1 as SNHLY and CDR2 as FYNNEI. The CDR3 has 15 residues. CDR3 amino acids: CASRDPGTGNSPLHF. For the CDR3, the DNA is TGTGCCAGCAGGGACCCCGGGACAGGGAATTCACCCCTCCACTTT.

The CDR3 DNA reads as TGTGCCAGTACTTTAAAGGGACAGAAGAATCAGCCCCAGCATTTT. Protein product: CASTLKGQKNQPQHF. The chain joins TRBV19 to TRBJ1-5; 7 bases fit TRBD1. The germline V gene encodes CDR1 LNHDA and CDR2 SQIVND (reference sequence). J was trimmed by 4 bases and V by 7 bases; bases with no gene match: 10. This CDR3 is 15 amino acids long.

This rearrangement joins TRBV4-1 to TRBJ2-3; 11 bases line up with TRBD2. Germline assignment: CDR1 MGHRA and CDR2 YSYEKL. This CDR3 contains 18 residues. The junction had 7 bases not matched to a gene; V was cut back by 0 bases and J by 2 bases. CDR3 coding DNA: TGCGCCAGCAGCCAAGAAGGGCTAGCGGGGGGTAACACAGATACGCAGTATTTT. Its translation: CASSQEGLAGGNTDTQYF.

This chain uses TRBV3-1 (or the pseudogene TRBV3-2) with TRBJ2-2; 7 nucleotides align to TRBD1. The CDR3 length is 16 residues. V was pared by 3 bases and J by 4 bases, with 8 bases of the junction left unmatched. Germline V gene data show CDR1 as LGHDT and CDR2 as YNNKEL (reference sequence). CDR3 in amino acids: CASSHRGGAGTGELFF. Here the CDR3 DNA reads TGTGCCAGCAGCCACCGAGGGGGCGCGGGCACCGGGGAGCTGTTTTTT.

The rearrangement uses TRBV30 and TRBJ1-1; TRBD1 matches 8 bases. The germline CDR1 and CDR2 sequences are GTSNPN and SVGIG (reference sequence). The CDR3 contains 13 residues. Trimming cost V 3 bases and J 6 bases; bases outside gene matches: 6. CDR3 nucleotide sequence: TGTGCCTGGAGGGACAGGGAAGGTGCTGAAGCTTTCTTT. Protein product: CAWRDREGAEAFF.

The J gene is TRBJ1-2, the V gene TRBV18; D is unclear. This CDR3 has 14 amino acids. Looked up from germline, CDR1 is KGHSH and CDR2 is LQKENI. The V end was cut by 5 bases, the J end by 2 bases, with 12 bases between. The CDR3 sequence is CASSTDGGNYGYTF. The CDR3 DNA is TGTGCCAGCTCAACGGACGGAGGAAACTATGGCTACACCTTC.

This clone was observed at least ten times. The CDR3 here is CASSEGRSNQPQHF. DNA for the CDR3: TGTGCCAGCAGTGAGGGGAGAAGCAATCAGCCCCAGCATTTT. The chain carries TRBV25-1 and TRBJ1-5; D call uncertain. Trimming stripped 3 bases from V and 1 base from J, with 7 bases between. The CDR3 loop spans 14 amino acids. Per germline, CDR1 MGHDK and CDR2 SYGVNS.

Turning to this clone: A read error may account for a junction end that differs from germline. The J gene is TRBJ2-7, the V gene TRBV3-1 (or the pseudogene TRBV3-2), with a weak D call TRBD1 (5 bases). The CDR3 totals 12 residues. CDR1 is LGHDT and CDR2 is YNNKEL in the germline V gene (reference sequence). This CDR3 reads CASSSGIRSPMF. For the CDR3, the DNA is TGTGCCAGCAGCTCAGGGATCCGGAGTCCTATGTTC.

The J gene is TRBJ2-1, the V gene TRBV24-1; 7 bases agree with TRBD2. This CDR3 region has 16 residues. CDR1 is KGHDR and CDR2 is SFDVKD in the germline V gene. Trimming at V came to 4 bases and at J to 4 bases, leaving 9 bases not matched to a gene. CDR3 residues: CATSDRSWGGYNEQFF. The CDR3 DNA sequence: TGTGCCACCAGTGACCGCAGCTGGGGGGGATACAATGAGCAGTTCTTC.

V gene TRBV5-4 combines with J gene TRBJ1-2, with D perhaps matching TRBD1 (6 bases). The CDR3 covers 15 residues. Trimming pared 3 bases from V and 4 bases from J, leaving 16 bases between. The V gene's germline CDR1 is SGHNT and CDR2 YYREEE (reference sequence). CDR3 sequence: CASSSPGQTPYGYTF. CDR3 bases: TGTGCCAGCAGCTCCCCGGGACAAACCCCCTATGGCTACACCTTC.

The CDR3 reads CASSLGGGTNEKLFF. The CDR3 DNA follows: TGTGCCAGCAGCCTGGGGGGGGGCACTAATGAAAAACTGTTTTTT. The genes are TRBV27 and TRBJ1-4, with D possibly being TRBD1 (6 bases). The CDR3 length is 15 residues. Per germline, CDR1 MNHEY and CDR2 SMNVEV (reference sequence). The V end was cut by 6 bases, the J end by 2 bases, with 13 bases between.

This chain connects TRBV29-1 to TRBJ2-1; D might be TRBD1 (5 bases). Germline CDR1 and CDR2: SQVTM and ANQGSEA. The CDR3 sequence is 14 residues long. The V gene lost 3 bases and the J gene lost 5 bases, with 14 bases spanning the gap. The CDR3 DNA is TGCAGCGTTGACCGCACAGGAGATAACAATGAGCAGTTCTTC. Encoded protein: CSVDRTGDNNEQFF.

Only a few counts were recorded for this clone. The chain joins TRBV7-9 to TRBJ2-1; TRBD1 matches 7 bases. Germline V gene sequence: CDR1 SEHNR, CDR2 FQNEAQ (reference sequence). The junction had 10 bases not matched to a gene; V was cut back by 9 bases and J by 2 bases. This CDR3 is 15 amino acids long. Written as DNA, the CDR3 is TGTGCCAGGCTTTACAGGGGAGCCCCCTACAATGAGCAGTTCTTC. The encoded protein is CARLYRGAPYNEQFF.

This chain connects TRBV18 to TRBJ2-7; D might be TRBD2 (7 bases). The CDR3 is 14 residues long. Germline V lookup: CDR1 KGHSH, CDR2 LQKENI. The V and J ends lost 4 bases and 5 bases respectively, with 15 bases between them. The CDR3 nucleotides are TGTGCCAGCTCACTATGGGGGGGCCGGGACGAGCAGTACGTC. Translating it yields CASSLWGGRDEQYV.